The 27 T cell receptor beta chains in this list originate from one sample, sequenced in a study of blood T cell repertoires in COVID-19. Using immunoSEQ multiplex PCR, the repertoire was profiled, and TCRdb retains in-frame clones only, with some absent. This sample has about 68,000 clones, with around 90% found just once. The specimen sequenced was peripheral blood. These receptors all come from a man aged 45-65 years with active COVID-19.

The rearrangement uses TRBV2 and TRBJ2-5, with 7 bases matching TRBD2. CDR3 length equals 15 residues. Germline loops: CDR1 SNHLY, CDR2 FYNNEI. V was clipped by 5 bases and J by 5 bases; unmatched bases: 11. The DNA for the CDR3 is TGTGCCAGCAGTTTGGGTAGCGGGCCCCTGGAGACCCAGTACTTC. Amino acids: CASSLGSGPLETQYF.

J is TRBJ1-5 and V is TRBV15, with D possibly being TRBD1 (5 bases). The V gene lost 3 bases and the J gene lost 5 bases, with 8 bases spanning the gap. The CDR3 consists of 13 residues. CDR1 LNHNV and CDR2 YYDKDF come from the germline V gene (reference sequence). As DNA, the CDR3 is TGTGCCACCAGCAGGGGGCTGGATCAGCCCCAGCATTTT. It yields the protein CATSRGLDQPQHF.

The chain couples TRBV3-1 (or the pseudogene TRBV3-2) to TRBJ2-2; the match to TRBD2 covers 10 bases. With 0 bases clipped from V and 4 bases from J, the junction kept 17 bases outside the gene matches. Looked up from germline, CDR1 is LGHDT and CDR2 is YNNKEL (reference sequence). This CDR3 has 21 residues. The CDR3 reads CASSQEFLPRALAGSTGELFF. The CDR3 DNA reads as TGTGCCAGCAGCCAAGAATTCCTCCCCAGGGCACTAGCGGGGAGCACCGGGGAGCTGTTTTTT.

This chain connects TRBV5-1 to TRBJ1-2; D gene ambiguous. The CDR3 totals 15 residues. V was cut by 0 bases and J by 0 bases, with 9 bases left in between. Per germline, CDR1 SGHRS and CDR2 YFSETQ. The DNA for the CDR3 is TGCGCCAGCAGCTTGGATCCGGTAGCTAACTATGGCTACACCTTC. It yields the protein CASSLDPVANYGYTF. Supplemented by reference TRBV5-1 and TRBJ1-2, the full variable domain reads KAGVTQTPRYLIKTRGQQVTLSCSPISGHRSVSWYQQTPGQGLQFLFEYFSETQRNKGNFPGRFSGRQFSNSRSEMNVSTLELGDSALYLCASSLDPVANYGYTFGSGTRLTVV.

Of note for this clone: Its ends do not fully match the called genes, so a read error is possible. DNA for the CDR3: TGTGCCAGCAGGGAAGGGACAGGGGGCCTTTATGGCTACACCTTC. Residues: CASREGTGGLYGYTF. This rearrangement joins TRBV2 to TRBJ1-2; 12 positions agree with TRBD1. Germline loops: CDR1 SNHLY, CDR2 FYNNEI. This CDR3 contains 15 residues.

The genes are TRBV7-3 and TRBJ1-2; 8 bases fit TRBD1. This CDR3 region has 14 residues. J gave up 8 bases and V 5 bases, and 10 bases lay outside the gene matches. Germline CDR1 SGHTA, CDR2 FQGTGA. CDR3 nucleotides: TGTGCCAGCAGCCGACTCGGACAGGGTGGAGGCTACACCTTC. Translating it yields CASSRLGQGGGYTF. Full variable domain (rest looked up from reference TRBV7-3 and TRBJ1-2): GAGVSQTPSNKVTEKGKYVELRCDPISGHTALYWYRQSLGQGPEFLIYFQGTGAADDSGLPNDRFFAVRPEGSVSTLKIQRTERGDSAVYLCASSRLGQGGGYTFGSGTRLTVV.

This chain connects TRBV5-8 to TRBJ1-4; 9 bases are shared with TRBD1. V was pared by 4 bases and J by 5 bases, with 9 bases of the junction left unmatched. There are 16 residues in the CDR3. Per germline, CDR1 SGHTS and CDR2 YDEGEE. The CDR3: CASSGGTGIRNEKLFF. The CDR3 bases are TGTGCCAGCAGCGGCGGGACAGGGATCAGAAATGAAAAACTGTTTTTT.

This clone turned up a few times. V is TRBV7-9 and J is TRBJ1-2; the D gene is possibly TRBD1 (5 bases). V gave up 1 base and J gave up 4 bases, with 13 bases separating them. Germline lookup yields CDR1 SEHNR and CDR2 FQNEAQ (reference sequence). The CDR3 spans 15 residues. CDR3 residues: CASSLGAGRLYGYTF. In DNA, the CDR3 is TGTGCCAGCAGCTTAGGTGCAGGGAGGCTCTATGGCTACACCTTC.

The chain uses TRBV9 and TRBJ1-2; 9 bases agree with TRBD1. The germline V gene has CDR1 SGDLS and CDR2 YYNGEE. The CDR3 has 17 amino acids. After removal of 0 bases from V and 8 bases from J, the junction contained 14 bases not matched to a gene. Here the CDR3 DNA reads TGTGCCAGCAGCGTAGAACTTATTCCGGGACAGGGCTTCGGCTACACCTTC. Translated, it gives CASSVELIPGQGFGYTF.

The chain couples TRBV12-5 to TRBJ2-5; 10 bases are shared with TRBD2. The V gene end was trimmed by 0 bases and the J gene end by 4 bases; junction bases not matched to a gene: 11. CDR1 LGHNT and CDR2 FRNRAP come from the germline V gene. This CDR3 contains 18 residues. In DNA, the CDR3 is TGTGCTAGTGGTTTGGTACTAGGAGCGGGAGGGGAACGAGAGACCCAGTACTTC. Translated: CASGLVLGAGGERETQYF. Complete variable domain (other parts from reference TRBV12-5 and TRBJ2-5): DARVTQTPRHKVTEMGQEVTMRCQPILGHNTVFWYRQTMMQGLELLAYFRNRAPLDDSGMPKDRFSAEMPDATLATLKIQPSEPRDSAVYFCASGLVLGAGGERETQYFGPGTRLLVL.

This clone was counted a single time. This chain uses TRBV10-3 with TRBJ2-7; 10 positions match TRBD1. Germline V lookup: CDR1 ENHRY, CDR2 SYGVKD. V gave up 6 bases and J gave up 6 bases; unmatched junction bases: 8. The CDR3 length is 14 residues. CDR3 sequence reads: CAIRNDRGLGEQYF. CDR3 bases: TGTGCCATCAGAAACGACAGGGGGCTAGGCGAGCAGTACTTC.

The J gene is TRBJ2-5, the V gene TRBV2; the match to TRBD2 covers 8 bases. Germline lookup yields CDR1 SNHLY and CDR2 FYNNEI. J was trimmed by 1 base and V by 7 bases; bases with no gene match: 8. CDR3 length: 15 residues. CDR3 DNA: TGTGCCAGCACCTTGAACGCGGGGGGCCAAGAGACCCAGTACTTC. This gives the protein CASTLNAGGQETQYF.

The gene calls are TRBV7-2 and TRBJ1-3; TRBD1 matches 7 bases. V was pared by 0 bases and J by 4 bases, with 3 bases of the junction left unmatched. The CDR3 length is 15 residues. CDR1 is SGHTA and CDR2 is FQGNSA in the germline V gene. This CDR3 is CASSLATGIGNTIYF. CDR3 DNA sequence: TGTGCCAGCAGCTTAGCGACAGGGATCGGAAACACCATATATTTT.

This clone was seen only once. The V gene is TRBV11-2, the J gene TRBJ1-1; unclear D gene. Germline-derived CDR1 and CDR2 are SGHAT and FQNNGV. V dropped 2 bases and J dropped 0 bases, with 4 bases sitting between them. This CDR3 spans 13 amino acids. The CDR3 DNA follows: TGTGCCAGCAGCTTAAAGCTGAACACTGAAGCTTTCTTT. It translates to CASSLKLNTEAFF. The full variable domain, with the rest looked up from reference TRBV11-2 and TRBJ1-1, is EAGVAQSPRYKIIEKRQSVAFWCNPISGHATLYWYQQILGQGPKLLIQFQNNGVVDDSQLPKDRFSAERLKGVDSTLKIQPAKLEDSAVYLCASSLKLNTEAFFGQGTRLTVV.

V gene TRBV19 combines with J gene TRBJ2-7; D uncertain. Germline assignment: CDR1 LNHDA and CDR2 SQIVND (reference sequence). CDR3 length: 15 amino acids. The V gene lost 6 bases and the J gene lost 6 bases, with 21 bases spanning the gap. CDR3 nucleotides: TGTGCCAGTAGCACAGTATATCCTGCCCCCGGCGAGCAGTACTTC. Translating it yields CASSTVYPAPGEQYF.

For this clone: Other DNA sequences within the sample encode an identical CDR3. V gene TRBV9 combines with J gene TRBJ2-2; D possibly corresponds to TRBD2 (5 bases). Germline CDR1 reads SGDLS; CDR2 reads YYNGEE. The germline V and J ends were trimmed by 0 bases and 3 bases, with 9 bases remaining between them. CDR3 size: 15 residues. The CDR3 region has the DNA TGTGCCAGCAGCGTAGGGACTTCGGACACCGGGGAGCTGTTTTTT. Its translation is CASSVGTSDTGELFF.

The CDR3 DNA reads as TGCAGTGCTAGGGCCGCCTTGGAGGCTTTCTTT. This gives the protein CSARAALEAFF. The chain carries TRBV20-1 and TRBJ1-1; no firm D call. V lost 3 bases, J lost 11 bases, and 13 bases lay in between. Germline lookup yields CDR1 DFQATT and CDR2 SNEGSKA (reference sequence). The CDR3 has 11 amino acids.

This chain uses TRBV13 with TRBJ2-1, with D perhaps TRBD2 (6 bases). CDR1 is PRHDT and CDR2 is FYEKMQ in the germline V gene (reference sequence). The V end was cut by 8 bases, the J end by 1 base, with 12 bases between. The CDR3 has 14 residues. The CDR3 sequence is CASLRGTSYNEQFF. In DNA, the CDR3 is TGTGCCAGCCTACGTGGGACTTCCTACAATGAGCAGTTCTTC.

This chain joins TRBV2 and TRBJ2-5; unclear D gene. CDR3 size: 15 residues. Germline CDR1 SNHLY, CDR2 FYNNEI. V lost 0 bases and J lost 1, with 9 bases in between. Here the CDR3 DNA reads TGTGCCAGCAGTGAAGCGTCGTGGGCCCAAGAGACCCAGTACTTC. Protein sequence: CASSEASWAQETQYF.

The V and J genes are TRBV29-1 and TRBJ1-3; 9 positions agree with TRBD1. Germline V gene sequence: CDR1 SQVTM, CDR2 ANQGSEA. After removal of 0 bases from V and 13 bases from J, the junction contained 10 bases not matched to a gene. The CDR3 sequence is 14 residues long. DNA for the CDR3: TGCAGCGTTGAAGATCCGTGGCGGACAGGGGCTATATATTTT. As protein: CSVEDPWRTGAIYF.

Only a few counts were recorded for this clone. The CDR3 coding sequence is TGCGCCAGCAGCCAAGACCAGGGACAGGGGGTTGGAAACTATGGCTACACCTTC. Encoded protein: CASSQDQGQGVGNYGYTF. The chain employs TRBV4-1 and TRBJ1-2; 11 bases are shared with TRBD1. V lost 0 bases to trimming and J lost 2 bases; unmatched junction nucleotides: 8. Germline-derived CDR1 and CDR2 are MGHRA and YSYEKL. CDR3 length: 18 amino acids.

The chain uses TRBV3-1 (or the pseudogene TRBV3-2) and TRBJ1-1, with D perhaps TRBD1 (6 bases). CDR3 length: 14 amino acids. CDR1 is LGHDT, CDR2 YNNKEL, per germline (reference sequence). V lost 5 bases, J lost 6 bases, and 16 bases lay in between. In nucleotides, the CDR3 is TGTGCCAGCAGCGCCAGGGGTCTAAAGGCTGAAGCTTTCTTT. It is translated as CASSARGLKAEAFF.

The DNA for the CDR3 is TGTGCCAGCAGCCTACAGGGGGGAAATCAGCCCCAGCATTTT. This gives the protein CASSLQGGNQPQHF. The chain has TRBV6-2 or TRBV6-3 and TRBJ1-5, with 8 positions matching TRBD1. J was trimmed by 4 bases and V by 6 bases; bases with no gene match: 5. Germline CDR1 and CDR2: MNHEY and SVGEGT. CDR3 length: 14 amino acids.

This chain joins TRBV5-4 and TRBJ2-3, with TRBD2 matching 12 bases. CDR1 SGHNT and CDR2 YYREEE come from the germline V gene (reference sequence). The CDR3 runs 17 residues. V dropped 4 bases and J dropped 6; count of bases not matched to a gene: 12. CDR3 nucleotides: TGTGCCAGCAGCCTGACGTCTAGCGGGAGGGCTTTGGATACGCAGTATTTT. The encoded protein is CASSLTSSGRALDTQYF. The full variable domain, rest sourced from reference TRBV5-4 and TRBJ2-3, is ETGVTQSPTHLIKTRGQQVTLRCSSQSGHNTVSWYQQALGQGPQFIFQYYREEENGRGNFPPRFSGLQFPNYSSELNVNALELDDSALYLCASSLTSSGRALDTQYFGPGTRLTVL.

The CDR3 here is CASSYSESEHTQYF. The CDR3 DNA is TGTGCCAGCAGTTACTCGGAAAGCGAGCATACGCAGTATTTT. The J gene is TRBJ2-3, the V gene TRBV6-5; D not certain. Germline CDR1 is MNHEY and CDR2 is SVGAGI. The CDR3 length is 14 residues. Trimming stripped 0 bases from V and 7 bases from J, with 11 bases between.

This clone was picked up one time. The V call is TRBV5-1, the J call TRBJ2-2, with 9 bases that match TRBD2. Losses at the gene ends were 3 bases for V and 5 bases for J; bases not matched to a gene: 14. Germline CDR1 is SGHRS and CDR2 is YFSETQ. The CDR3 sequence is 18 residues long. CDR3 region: CASSWTRGGDFLTGELFF. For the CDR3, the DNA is TGCGCCAGCAGCTGGACTCGCGGGGGGGACTTTTTGACCGGGGAGCTGTTTTTT.

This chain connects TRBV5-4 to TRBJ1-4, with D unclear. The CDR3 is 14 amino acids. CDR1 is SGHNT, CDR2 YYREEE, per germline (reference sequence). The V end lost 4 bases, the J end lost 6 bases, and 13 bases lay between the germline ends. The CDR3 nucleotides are TGTGCCAGCAGCCCTGGCGGGTCCTATGAAAAACTGTTTTTT. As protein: CASSPGGSYEKLFF. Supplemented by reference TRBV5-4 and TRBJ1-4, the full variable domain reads ETGVTQSPTHLIKTRGQQVTLRCSSQSGHNTVSWYQQALGQGPQFIFQYYREEENGRGNFPPRFSGLQFPNYSSELNVNALELDDSALYLCASSPGGSYEKLFFGSGTQLSVL.